A selection of T cell receptor beta chains follows, all from one sample in a study of shared clonotypes between healthy human individuals. Here immunoSEQ multiplex PCR was the method, and the copy in TCRdb shows in-frame clones only, minus some. The sample consists of 2.3 million or so clones, approximately 95% of them appearing once. Sequences were obtained from naive CD4+ T cells from PBMCs. The origin of the receptors is a man younger than 35 in good health. Some clones in this sample may be carry-over from other donors' samples. The conserved cysteine and the conserved F or W are not part of the CDR3 here. Each record gives: CDR3 length, V gene, J gene, CDR3 protein.

>12|TRBV27|TRBJ2-7
ASSPPGQPYEQY
>14|TRBV9|TRBJ2-3
ASSVGAGGETDTQY
>14|TRBV18|TRBJ2-1
ASSPPTSGSRREQF
>18|TRBV27|TRBJ2-2
ASTKRTQTGPPKNTGELF
>13|TRBV28|TRBJ1-1
ASSPSGQGNTEAF
>13|TRBV7-2|TRBJ2-1
ASSFGRGPYNEQF
>15|TRBV7-2|TRBJ2-1
ASSLIAGGPRYNEQF
>11|TRBV30|TRBJ1-2
AWSVKGGYGYT
>18|TRBV19|TRBJ2-1
ASSRTGESGSPNPYNEQF
>19|TRBV19|TRBJ1-1
ASRVRSPREAGGSGNTEAF
>12|TRBV11-3|TRBJ2-7
ASSLGGHSYEQY
>13|TRBV7-2|TRBJ2-6
ASSFVQSGANVLT
>12|TRBV5-6|TRBJ2-5
ASSYGTGEGTQY
>14|TRBV5-1|TRBJ2-3
ASSVGLAEGTDTQY